Given below is one T cell receptor beta chain in context. Measured with immunoSEQ multiplex PCR; TCRdb has only the in-frame clones, and not every one. The data show 13,000 or so clones, approximately 52% seen once. The data derive from a study of sequential checkpoint blockade in melanoma. Study-wide context: First-line arms were nivolumab then ipilimumab, or the reverse, randomized 1:1. After both sequences, patients received maintenance nivolumab.

Treatment indicated: randomized to nivolumab then ipilimumab (arm A) or the reverse (arm B). Patients had received no earlier DNA-damaging chemotherapy. Sorted cells were live CD3+CD8+, lacking CD19 and CD56, from PBMCs. This TCR came from a human donor with melanoma. The material was CD8+ T cells sorted from blood (inferred from file names), obtained from a patient given nivolumab and ipilimumab in sequence.

This CDR3 is CASSETGTTYEQYF. The CDR3 coding sequence is TGTGCCAGCAGTGAGACCGGGACTACGTACGAGCAGTACTTC. This sequence joins TRBV2 and TRBJ2-7, with TRBD2 matching over 7 bases. The CDR3 sequence is 14 residues long. The germline CDR1 and CDR2 sequences are SNHLY and FYNNEI. The J segment lost 4 bases and the V segment lost 3 bases, leaving 6 bases of the junction unmatched.